Listed below are T cell receptor beta chains from one sample, sequenced in a study of PD-1 blockade in classical Hodgkin lymphoma. The table came from immunoSEQ multiplex PCR; TCRdb's copy has only in-frame clones and leaves some out. The data hold 90,000 to 95,000 clones, with about 88% observed a single time. Sequenced here: peripheral blood mononuclear cells (PBMCs), sampled before the second cycle of nivolumab. These receptors all stem from a human donor with classical Hodgkin lymphoma. Each CDR3 is given with its conserved first and last residue. Fields, in order: J gene, clone size, V gene, D gene, CDR3 DNA, CDR3 protein. The D gene is left open where the match is weak. Clone size is given for some rows only: seen once, a few or many times, or a class if the clone is expanded.

J: TRBJ1-1
size: -
V: TRBV29-1
D: TRBD1
DNA: TGCAGCGTTGAAGAGAGGGGGCGCCGGACTGAAGCTTTCTTT
CDR3: CSVEERGRRTEAFF

J: TRBJ1-4
size: -
V: TRBV5-1
D: TRBD1
DNA: TGCGCCAGCAGCTTGACCGGGACAGATGAAAAACTGTTTTTT
CDR3: CASSLTGTDEKLFF

J: TRBJ2-3
size: -
V: TRBV5-1
D: TRBD2
DNA: TGCGCCAGCAGTCCGGGACTAGCGGGAGAGGTTGACGGCACAGATACGCAGTATTTT
CDR3: CASSPGLAGEVDGTDTQYF

J: TRBJ2-7
size: -
V: TRBV6-1
D: TRBD2
DNA: TGTGCCAGCAGTCCCCCGGGACTAGCGGTTTACGAGCAGTACTTC
CDR3: CASSPPGLAVYEQYF

J: TRBJ2-7
size: -
V: TRBV7-9
D: TRBD2
DNA: TGTGCCAGCAGCTTAAGCGGGGATGTCTACGAGCAGTACTTC
CDR3: CASSLSGDVYEQYF

J: TRBJ2-7
size: once
V: TRBV6-6
D: TRBD1
DNA: TGTGCCAGCAGTCAGGGGGCAGGGCCCTCCTACGAGCAGTACTTC
CDR3: CASSQGAGPSYEQYF

J: TRBJ1-1
size: -
V: TRBV2
D: -
DNA: TGTGCCAGTAGGGTGGCGCTTTGGAACACTGAAGCTTTCTTT
CDR3: CASRVALWNTEAFF

J: TRBJ2-1
size: -
V: TRBV7-9
D: -
DNA: TGTGCCACCCCCCTGTTTGCCACCAATGAGCAGTTCTTC
CDR3: CATPLFATNEQFF

J: TRBJ1-5
size: -
V: TRBV19
D: -
DNA: TGTGCCAGTAGTATGTTTAAAGGGGGACTTCAGCCCCAGCATTTT
CDR3: CASSMFKGGLQPQHF

J: TRBJ2-7
size: -
V: TRBV5-4
D: -
DNA: TGTGCCAGCACCTCCCAGGGCCGAAACGAGCAGTACTTC
CDR3: CASTSQGRNEQYF

J: TRBJ1-2
size: -
V: TRBV29-1
D: TRBD1
DNA: TGCAGCGTTGAAGGGGACAGGGGTTGGGGCTATGGCTACACCTTC
CDR3: CSVEGDRGWGYGYTF

J: TRBJ1-6
size: -
V: TRBV4-1
D: -
DNA: TGCGCCAGCACCCGGGTATGGGGAGGGGGATCGCCCCTCCACTTT
CDR3: CASTRVWGGGSPLHF

J: TRBJ2-1
size: -
V: TRBV9
D: -
DNA: TGTGCCAGCAGCGTAGAGGAAGGGGTCGCCTACAATGAGCAGTTCTTC
CDR3: CASSVEEGVAYNEQFF

J: TRBJ1-5
size: -
V: TRBV7-9
D: -
DNA: TGTGCCAGCAGCTCCAAACCGGGTCAGCCCCAGCATTTT
CDR3: CASSSKPGQPQHF

J: TRBJ2-7
size: -
V: TRBV28
D: -
DNA: TGTGCCAGCAGTTTGATACACGGTGAGCAGTACTTC
CDR3: CASSLIHGEQYF

J: TRBJ2-7
size: -
V: TRBV4-2
D: TRBD1
DNA: TGTGCCAGCAGCCGGACAGGGTCCCTCTACGAGCAGTACTTC
CDR3: CASSRTGSLYEQYF

J: TRBJ1-2
size: few
V: TRBV7-9
D: -
DNA: TGTGCCAGCAGCTTAGGGTTCGGCGTAAACTATGGCTACACCTTC
CDR3: CASSLGFGVNYGYTF

J: TRBJ1-3
size: -
V: TRBV6-5
D: -
DNA: TGTGCCAGCAGTTACTCGAAGGGCAGCTCTGGAAACACCATATATTTT
CDR3: CASSYSKGSSGNTIYF

J: TRBJ2-5
size: -
V: TRBV7-9
D: TRBD1
DNA: TGTGCCAGCAGCTTTTGGGGGGCGGGACAGGGCCAGGAAGAGACCCAGTACTTC
CDR3: CASSFWGAGQGQEETQYF

J: TRBJ1-4
size: once
V: TRBV6-1
D: -
DNA: TGTGCCAGCAGGGAGGGGTATGAAAAACTGTTTTTT
CDR3: CASREGYEKLFF

J: TRBJ2-3
size: -
V: TRBV6-1
D: TRBD1
DNA: TGTGCCAGCAGGGGACAGATTACAGATACGCAGTATTTT
CDR3: CASRGQITDTQYF

J: TRBJ2-1
size: -
V: TRBV5-4
D: TRBD2
DNA: TGTGCCAGCAGGGAACGGGGGGACTTGGGGAATGAGCAGTTCTTC
CDR3: CASRERGDLGNEQFF